Each of the 9 T cell receptor beta chains below was sequenced from the same sample in a study of neurological immune-mediated disorders. TCRdb processed the 5' RACE reads anew with MiXCR; each CDR3 protein has one entry. The profile shows 50,000 or so distinct CDR3 sequences, more than 3.5% of them singletons. Source material: PBMCs. All receptors come from a man aged 60 to 75 with multiple sclerosis.

This clonotype was detected many times. The gene calls are TRBV12-3 or TRBV12-4 and TRBJ2-2, with D uncertain. This CDR3 spans 13 amino acids. The V gene lost 6 bases and the J gene lost 1 base, with 6 bases spanning the gap. The CDR3 DNA reads as TGTGCCAGCAGAGCAGAGAACACCGGGGAGCTGTTTTTT. Protein sequence: CASRAENTGELFF.

This clonotype was detected ten times or more. J is TRBJ2-5 and V is TRBV15; D is possibly TRBD2 (6 bases). CDR3 length equals 17 residues. Germline loops: CDR1 LNHNV, CDR2 YYDKDF (reference sequence). The ends were cut back, 0 bases at V and 1 base at J, with 15 bases in the middle. The DNA of the CDR3 is TGTGCCACCAGCAGAGAAAGGGGACGGGAGATCCAAGAGACCCAGTACTTC. Translation: CATSRERGREIQETQYF.

This clonotype has at least ten counts. V and J are TRBV7-2 and TRBJ2-3; 14 positions match TRBD2. There are 16 residues in the CDR3. V gave up 0 bases and J gave up 8 bases; unmatched junction bases: 4. Germline assignment: CDR1 SGHTA and CDR2 FQGNSA. The CDR3 nucleotides read TGTGCCAGCAGCTTAGCCGGGACTAGCGGGAGTGGTACGCAGTATTTT. Its translation: CASSLAGTSGSGTQYF.

This clonotype was seen more than once but under ten times. The chain has TRBV7-8 and TRBJ2-1; D is undetermined. The germline gives CDR1 SGHVS, CDR2 FQNEAQ. This CDR3 is built from 13 residues. V lost 5 bases and J lost 7, with 12 bases in between. CDR3 sequence reads: CASSRSMGNEQFF. The CDR3 nucleotides read TGTGCCAGCAGCCGATCGATGGGGAATGAGCAGTTCTTC.

Many counts were recorded for this clonotype. The rearrangement links TRBV7-8 to TRBJ2-7; D gene uncertain. There are 14 residues in the CDR3. From germline, CDR1 is SGHVS and CDR2 FQNEAQ. Trimming shortened V by 2 bases and J by 1 base, and 9 bases separated the two germline ends. The CDR3 region has the DNA TGTGCCAGCAGCTTACACGTGGCGTCCTACGAGCAGTACTTC. It encodes CASSLHVASYEQYF. Filled out from reference TRBV7-8 and TRBJ2-7, the complete variable domain reads GAGVSQSPRYKVAKRGQDVALRCDPISGHVSLFWYQQALGQGPEFLTYFQNEAQLDKSGLPSDRFFAERPEGSVSTLKIQRTQQEDSAVYLCASSLHVASYEQYFGPGTRLTVT.

The sample holds many counts of this clonotype. The chain carries TRBV5-1 and TRBJ2-1, with TRBD2 matching 8 bases. With 0 bases clipped from V and 0 bases from J, the junction kept 5 bases outside the gene matches. Germline V lookup: CDR1 SGHRS, CDR2 YFSETQ. CDR3 length: 17 amino acids. Written as DNA, the CDR3 is TGCGCCAGCAGCTTGGACGCGGGAGGAGGCTCCTACAATGAGCAGTTCTTC. This codes for CASSLDAGGGSYNEQFF.

Ten or more counts support this clonotype. The CDR3 DNA reads as TGTGCCAGCAGGGACAGGATGGGGCTAACTAATTCACCCCTCCACTTT. Translating it yields CASRDRMGLTNSPLHF. The chain carries TRBV2 and TRBJ1-6; 7 bases map to TRBD1. Germline assignment: CDR1 SNHLY and CDR2 FYNNEI. This CDR3 spans 16 amino acids. J was trimmed by 6 bases and V by 6 bases; bases with no gene match: 11.

The sample holds many counts of this clonotype. The chain has TRBV5-1 and TRBJ2-6; D is ambiguous. Germline V gene sequence: CDR1 SGHRS, CDR2 YFSETQ. V was trimmed by 8 bases and J by 1 base, leaving 7 bases between them. The CDR3 spans 13 residues. The CDR3 DNA follows: TGCGCCAGTTCGGAATCTGGGGCCAACGTCCTGACTTTC. Protein sequence: CASSESGANVLTF.

This clonotype was found many times. V usage is TRBV5-6 and J usage is TRBJ2-2, with no clear D. This CDR3 has 15 residues. Trimming left V 1 base short and J 2 bases short, with 9 bases between. The germline V gene has CDR1 SGHDT and CDR2 YYEEEE. CDR3 in DNA: TGTGCCAGCAGCTTGCCACAGAGTAACACCGGGGAGCTGTTTTTT. Protein sequence: CASSLPQSNTGELFF.